The present T cell receptor beta chain was sequenced within a study of identical twins (dated by TCRdb to the mid-2010s). About the study as a whole: The study deep-sequenced TCR alpha and beta repertoires from monozygotic twins, unrelated adults of various ages and cord blood to test whether fetal clonotypes persist. Replicate twin experiments were performed at different times using different library preparation protocols to rule out contamination.

The library was obtained by 5' RACE. Sequenced using an Illumina HiSeq 2000. A universal primer binding site was introduced by template switching, and a unique molecular identifier was present in the final cDNA, enabling accurate counting of TCR cDNA molecules. First-strand cDNA for TCR alpha and beta chains was synthesized from specific primers in the conserved constant-segment region. To control for contamination, every cDNA library carried two barcodes: a SMART-Mk sample barcode plus Illumina barcodes. TruSeq adapter sequences along with Illumina sample barcodes were introduced in two successive PCR steps. The TCR alpha and beta cDNA libraries were sequenced on the Illumina HiSeq platform using custom primers. For the original study's pipeline: Unique molecular identifiers were extracted from raw reads with MiGEC, and CDR3 positions were determined with MiXCR. For each individual, recombination models were inferred using an EM algorithm with the repgenHMM and IGoR tools. The analysis of shared clonotypes was done with the tcR package in R, with sharing normalized by the product of cloneset sizes. To study raw recombination free of thymic and clonal selection effects, out-of-frame nonproductive sequences were analyzed. TCRdb reran the public reads through fastp at Q25 and MiXCR, keeping productive beta chains. Each CDR3 protein gets just one entry, which takes the most common genes and DNA from the rows behind it. TCRdb, not the authors, supplied the V and J calls. Across this sample there are approximately 260,000 distinct CDR3 sequences, with roughly 13% seen only once. Of the sample, 8.8% is held by the ten largest clones.

What the work shows at the level of the full study, not this receptor alone: Invariant T cells such as MAIT and iNKT could partly confound zero-insertion analyses, though diverse VJ usage argued against this for most clonotypes. Because the same donors could not be followed over many years, conclusions were based on cross-sectional statistical analysis. Fewer insertions were carried by abundant cord blood beta clonotypes; a weaker similar trend was observed in young adult naive repertoires, while no such trend was observed in memory repertoires. Compared with coincidental sharing between unrelated individuals, an excess of low generation-probability sequences was observed among out-of-frame TCR alpha sequences shared between twins. Out-of-frame TCR alpha sharing in monozygotic twins was systematically underestimated by recombination models, whereas sharing between unrelated individuals was in agreement with the recombination models. A weaker excess of twin sharing was found in beta out-of-frame sequences because the signal-to-noise ratio was lowered by fewer shared sequences.

Every donor in the study was a healthy Caucasian. Miltenyi CD45RO+ enrichment and human naive T-cell isolation kits were used to isolate memory (CD45RO+) and naive T cells from PBMC. This clonotype turned up a few times. Its antigen is unknown. No per-base quality is available; no much larger clone lies one base away. V is pruned by 3 bases and J by 6 bases, leaving 5 bases of the junction without a gene match. Reading from cysteine to phenylalanine, the CDR3 counts 14 amino acids. The retained sequence is limited to the CDR3, 42 bases, with the frame set at the first base. This sequence uses TRBV12-3 or TRBV12-4 and TRBJ2-7, and TRBD2 aligns with 10 junction nucleotides. What was sequenced was memory (CD45RO+) T cells sorted from blood. The cell subset or site label on this specimen signifies: CD45RO+ enriched T cells. This receptor was obtained from a woman under 30 in good health. The CDR3 region reads CASSFRAGGGEQYF. At the DNA level, the sequence is TGTGCCAGCAGTTTCCGAGCGGGAGGGGGCGAGCAGTACTTC.